This entry lists 27 T cell receptor beta chains sequenced from one sample in a study of CD8 T cells in Susac syndrome. The RNA, roughly 0.45 to 1 ug, was put through reverse transcription using random hexamers. In TCRdb, the immunoSEQ multiplex PCR reads were re-called with MiXCR into one record per CDR3 protein. The data show about 240,000 distinct CDR3 sequences, with about 96% seen just once and approximately 0.094% held by the top ten. Sequencing was done on a sample of CD4+ T cells from PBMCs. Source of these receptors: a human donor with Susac syndrome.

V gene TRBV29-1 combines with J gene TRBJ1-2; 7 bases line up with TRBD1. Per the germline V gene, CDR1 is SQVTM and CDR2 is ANQGSEA. This CDR3 is 14 amino acids long. Losses at the gene ends were 6 bases for V and 4 bases for J; bases not matched to a gene: 11. CDR3 region: CSVVGTVSSYGYTF. The DNA for the CDR3 is TGCAGCGTCGTGGGGACAGTATCTTCCTATGGCTACACCTTC.

The J gene is TRBJ1-5, the V gene TRBV28; D is possibly TRBD1 (5 bases). Germline lookup yields CDR1 MDHEN and CDR2 SYDVKM. The V and J ends lost 3 bases and 0 bases respectively, with 9 bases between them. This CDR3 is 15 amino acids long. The CDR3, as DNA: TGTGCCAGCAGTTTGGGACGGTATAGCAATCAGCCCCAGCATTTT. Translated: CASSLGRYSNQPQHF.

The chain is built from TRBV24-1 and TRBJ2-3; D is unresolved. V was shortened by 3 bases and J by 1 base, with 10 bases between the two germline ends. The germline gives CDR1 KGHDR, CDR2 SFDVKD. CDR3 size: 15 residues. The CDR3, as DNA: TGTGCCACCAGTGATCCCCTTTCGGGCACAGATACGCAGTATTTT. It encodes CATSDPLSGTDTQYF.

V and J are TRBV20-1 and TRBJ1-1; D is undetermined. Per the germline V gene, CDR1 is DFQATT and CDR2 is SNEGSKA (reference sequence). The germline V and J ends were trimmed by 0 bases and 6 bases, with 5 bases remaining between them. CDR3 length equals 11 residues. DNA for the CDR3: TGCAGTGCTAGAGATTGGGCTGAAGCTTTCTTT. Its translation: CSARDWAEAFF.

DNA of the CDR3: TGTGCCACCAGCAGGGGCAATAAGGATACGCAGTATTTT. It yields the protein CATSRGNKDTQYF. V gene TRBV15 combines with J gene TRBJ2-3; no reliable D call. Germline assignment: CDR1 LNHNV and CDR2 YYDKDF (reference sequence). The CDR3 loop spans 13 amino acids. V was pared by 3 bases and J by 6 bases, with 10 bases between.

This chain links TRBV12-3 or TRBV12-4 with TRBJ1-2; TRBD1 might be the D (6 bases). The CDR3 covers 15 residues. Deletions cut 4 bases from V and 12 bases from J, with 24 bases between. CDR3 residues: CASSSPVGTIGWDTF. The CDR3 nucleotides are TGTGCCAGCAGTTCCCCGGTGGGGACAATCGGATGGGACACCTTC.

The chain employs TRBV10-3 and TRBJ2-1; 8 nucleotides line up with TRBD2. Germline loops: CDR1 ENHRY, CDR2 SYGVKD. Trimming took 3 bases from V and 4 from J; bases not matched to a gene: 5. This CDR3 is built from 15 residues. In DNA, the CDR3 is TGTGCCATCAGTGACAGTGGCGGGAGGTACAATGAGCAGTTCTTC. It translates to CAISDSGGRYNEQFF.

The rearrangement uses TRBV7-9 and TRBJ1-3; D remains ambiguous. V lost 7 bases and J lost 2, with 27 bases in between. CDR1 SEHNR and CDR2 FQNEAQ come from the germline V gene (reference sequence). The CDR3 loop spans 19 amino acids. In DNA form, the CDR3 reads TGTGCCAGCAACAGCCTTCTAATAGCCTCTATTACTACTGGAAACACCATATATTTT. Protein sequence: CASNSLLIASITTGNTIYF.

V usage is TRBV7-9 and J usage is TRBJ1-2; weak D call: TRBD1 (5 bases). CDR1 SEHNR and CDR2 FQNEAQ come from the germline V gene (reference sequence). The ends were cut back, 0 bases at V and 4 bases at J, with 15 bases in the middle. This CDR3 comprises 16 residues. The CDR3 DNA is TGTGCCAGCAGCTTAGCCGGGACTCCCGCGGGCTATGGCTACACCTTC. This encodes CASSLAGTPAGYGYTF. Full variable domain (remainder filled in from reference TRBV7-9 and TRBJ1-2): DTGVSQNPRHKITKRGQNVTFRCDPISEHNRLYWYRQTLGQGPEFLTYFQNEAQLEKSRLLSDRFSAERPKGSFSTLEIQRTEQGDSAMYLCASSLAGTPAGYGYTFGSGTRLTVV.

This chain uses TRBV20-1 with TRBJ1-2; D is possibly TRBD1 (6 bases). There are 12 residues in the CDR3. V was shortened by 5 bases and J by 7 bases, with 14 bases between the two germline ends. Germline V lookup: CDR1 DFQATT, CDR2 SNEGSKA (reference sequence). The CDR3 DNA follows: TGCAGTGCTCCTAGGGGGTTGAGTGGCTACACCTTC. Its translation is CSAPRGLSGYTF.

The rearrangement uses TRBV4-1 and TRBJ2-1; 7 bases are shared with TRBD2. CDR1 and CDR2 (germline): MGHRA, YSYEKL. The length of the CDR3 is 15 residues. V was pared by 1 base and J by 8 bases, with 8 bases of the junction left unmatched. DNA of the CDR3: TGCGCCAGCAGCCAAGGGGAGGGAGGGGACTATGAGCAGTTCTTC. It encodes CASSQGEGGDYEQFF.

This sequence joins TRBV3-1 and TRBJ2-3; possible D gene TRBD2, 6 bases. Germline CDR1 reads LGHDT; CDR2 reads YNNKEL (reference sequence). The CDR3 has 13 amino acids. The V and J ends lost 1 base and 8 bases respectively, with 10 bases between them. Written as DNA, the CDR3 is TGTGCCAGCAGCCAAGGGACACTAGCTACGCAGTATTTT. Amino acid sequence: CASSQGTLATQYF.

The rearrangement joins TRBV5-6 to TRBJ2-1; no reliable D call. There are 15 residues in the CDR3. V dropped 0 bases and J dropped 3 bases, with 10 bases sitting between them. Germline CDR1 reads SGHDT; CDR2 reads YYEEEE. This CDR3 is CASSLAEWYYNEQFF. CDR3 nucleotides: TGTGCCAGCAGCTTGGCCGAGTGGTACTACAATGAGCAGTTCTTC.

The chain uses TRBV15 and TRBJ1-2; D remains unclear. The CDR3 has 14 amino acids. With 1 base removed from V and 7 bases from J, the gap between germline ends came to 13 bases. The germline V gene has CDR1 LNHNV and CDR2 YYDKDF (reference sequence). The CDR3 nucleotides are TGTGCCACCAGCAGAGGTTGGACGGGGTCTGGCTACACCTTC. Protein sequence: CATSRGWTGSGYTF.

The chain combines TRBV7-6 with TRBJ2-1; D might be TRBD1 (6 bases). CDR3 length: 14 amino acids. The germline V gene has CDR1 SGHVS and CDR2 FNYEAQ. The V and J ends lost 5 bases and 12 bases respectively, with 20 bases between them. CDR3 nucleotide sequence: TGTGCCAGCAGCCAGACCGCCACAGGGACCCTGCAGTTCTTC. Translation: CASSQTATGTLQFF. The full variable domain, its missing parts supplied by reference TRBV7-6 and TRBJ2-1, is GAGVSQSPRYKVTKRGQDVALRCDPISGHVSLYWYRQALGQGPEFLTYFNYEAQQDKSGLPNDRFSAERPEGSISTLTIQRTEQRDSAMYRCASSQTATGTLQFFGPGTRLTVL.

The sample holds one count of this clonotype. This chain uses TRBV28 with TRBJ2-7, with D unclear. Germline assignment: CDR1 MDHEN and CDR2 SYDVKM. This CDR3 is 18 amino acids long. Trimming shortened V by 3 bases and J by 0 bases, and 21 bases separated the two germline ends. The CDR3 is CASSFIGEQFFSSYEQYF. The CDR3 coding sequence is TGTGCCAGCAGTTTTATCGGTGAACAATTCTTTAGCTCCTACGAGCAGTACTTC.

The rearrangement links TRBV28 to TRBJ2-7; no clear D. The germline V and J ends were trimmed by 8 bases and 3 bases, with 11 bases remaining between them. The CDR3 runs 12 residues. Germline assignment: CDR1 MDHEN and CDR2 SYDVKM. CDR3 bases: TGTGCCAGCGCACGAAGAATCTACGAGCAGTACTTC. Translation: CASARRIYEQYF.

This sequence joins TRBV5-1 and TRBJ2-1; 12 bases are shared with TRBD2. The CDR3 length is 15 residues. The V gene end was trimmed by 4 bases and the J gene end by 4 bases; junction bases not matched to a gene: 3. The germline V gene encodes CDR1 SGHRS and CDR2 YFSETQ. In DNA form, the CDR3 reads TGCGCCAGCAGCCTGACTAGCGGGAGATACAATGAGCAGTTCTTC. Protein: CASSLTSGRYNEQFF.

The V call is TRBV2, the J call TRBJ2-3; 7 bases line up with TRBD1. The CDR3 is 13 residues long. Germline CDR1 SNHLY, CDR2 FYNNEI. The trim removed 4 bases at V and 3 bases at J, leaving 1 base unmatched. The CDR3 DNA reads as TGTGCCAGCAGTGGGGGACAGACAGATACGCAGTATTTT. This gives the protein CASSGGQTDTQYF.

The chain links TRBV27 to TRBJ1-2; possibly TRBD1 for D (6 bases). V shed 6 bases and J shed 3 bases, with 17 bases lying between them. CDR1 and CDR2 from the germline V gene are MNHEY and SMNVEV (reference sequence). The CDR3 is made up of 15 amino acids. The DNA for the CDR3 is TGTGCCAGCAGCCTTACTGACAGGACCCACTATGGCTACACCTTC. It yields the protein CASSLTDRTHYGYTF.

The V gene is TRBV30, the J gene TRBJ1-2; possible D gene TRBD1, 6 bases. Between the trimmed V and J ends, which lost 5 bases and 8 bases, there was a span of 18 bases. Per the germline V gene, CDR1 is GTSNPN and CDR2 is SVGIG (reference sequence). The CDR3 covers 13 residues. The CDR3 nucleotides are TGTGCCTGGGATACAGGGATTCAATACGGCTACACCTTC. As protein: CAWDTGIQYGYTF. Based on the CDR3 plus reference TRBV30 and TRBJ1-2, the full variable domain is SQTIHQWPATLVQPVGSPLSLECTVEGTSNPNLYWYRQAAGRGLQLLFYSVGIGQISSEVPQNLSASRPQDRQFILSSKKLLLSDSGFYLCAWDTGIQYGYTFGSGTRLTVV.

The CDR3 loop is CSARVPGEAFF. Written as DNA, the CDR3 is TGCAGTGCTAGAGTTCCAGGTGAAGCTTTCTTT. The chain recombines TRBV20-1 with TRBJ1-1; no firm D call. Germline loops: CDR1 DFQATT, CDR2 SNEGSKA (reference sequence). This CDR3 has 11 amino acids. V gave up 1 base and J gave up 7 bases, with 7 bases separating them.

This clonotype was counted once. V gene TRBV18 combines with J gene TRBJ1-4, with D perhaps matching TRBD1 (5 bases). CDR1 is KGHSH and CDR2 is LQKENI in the germline V gene. This CDR3 spans 14 amino acids. V lost 4 bases and J lost 0, with 6 bases in between. The CDR3 reads CASSRDSTNEKLFF. CDR3 nucleotides: TGTGCCAGCTCACGGGACTCAACTAATGAAAAACTGTTTTTT.

This clonotype was seen once. The chain combines TRBV5-1 with TRBJ1-4, with TRBD1 as a possible D gene (6 bases). V lost 1 base and J 8 bases, leaving 18 bases between the germline ends. This CDR3 has 16 residues. The V gene's germline CDR1 is SGHRS and CDR2 YFSETQ. CDR3 in DNA: TGCGCCAGCAGCTTGTCTTCAGGGGAGAGTTGGGAAAAACTGTTTTTT. It translates to CASSLSSGESWEKLFF.

The rearrangement joins TRBV3-1 to TRBJ2-5; D not certain. CDR3 size: 12 residues. The germline V gene has CDR1 LGHDT and CDR2 YNNKEL (reference sequence). V was pared by 3 bases and J by 5 bases, with 7 bases between. Here the CDR3 reads CASSQNRETQYF. The CDR3 DNA follows: TGTGCCAGCAGCCAGAATCGGGAGACCCAGTACTTC.

The V call is TRBV18, the J call TRBJ2-7, with D possibly matching TRBD1 (5 bases). V dropped 3 bases and J dropped 2 bases, with 8 bases sitting between them. CDR1 is KGHSH and CDR2 is LQKENI in the germline V gene. The length of the CDR3 is 13 residues. As DNA, the CDR3 is TGTGCCAGCTCACCCGACAGAACCTACGAGCAGTACTTC. Amino acid sequence: CASSPDRTYEQYF.

This clonotype has a single count. The genes are TRBV7-2 and TRBJ2-5; D is undetermined. Looked up from germline, CDR1 is SGHTA and CDR2 is FQGNSA. This CDR3 comprises 16 residues. Trimming left V 1 base short and J 0 bases short, with 12 bases between. The CDR3 protein is CASSLVIAAYQETQYF. The CDR3 nucleotides are TGTGCCAGCAGCTTAGTGATTGCCGCGTACCAAGAGACCCAGTACTTC.